A selection of T cell receptor beta chains follows, all from one sample in a study of CD8+CD57+ T cells in acquired aplastic anemia. TCRdb processed the reads anew with MiXCR; each CDR3 protein has one entry. Of some 170,000 distinct CDR3 sequences in the sample, roughly 65% were seen once. Sequences were obtained from sorted CD4+, CD8+, or CD8+CD57+ T cells (not recorded which) from PBMCs. The source of these receptors is a human donor with aplastic anemia. The CDR3 runs from the conserved cysteine through the conserved F or W. The D gene is left open where the match is weak. Where a row states a size, it is once, few, many or the class of an expanded clone; other rows omit it.

V	J	size	D	CDR3	DNA
TRBV7-6	TRBJ2-7	-	-	CASSLSFYEQYF	TGTGCCAGCAGCCTGAGCTTCTACGAGCAGTACTTC
TRBV20-1	TRBJ1-4	-	-	CSAYGRGEKLFF	TGCAGTGCCTACGGACGGGGGGAAAAACTGTTTTTT
TRBV7-8	TRBJ1-1	few	TRBD1	CASSRDRDTEAFF	TGTGCCAGCAGCCGTGACAGGGACACTGAAGCTTTCTTT
TRBV27	TRBJ1-5	-	TRBD1	CASSCSRDRVEGDQPQHF	TGTGCCAGCAGTTGTTCCCGGGACAGGGTAGAAGGAGATCAGCCCCAGCATTTT
TRBV20-1	TRBJ2-7	-	-	CSARRPGLPGGRYEQYF	TGCAGTGCTAGAAGACCGGGACTCCCAGGAGGGCGATACGAGCAGTACTTC
TRBV24-1	TRBJ1-1	few	TRBD1	CATSDRDRGAEAFF	TGTGCCACCAGTGATCGGGACAGGGGGGCTGAAGCTTTCTTT
TRBV2	TRBJ1-2	-	TRBD1	CASSSPDRAYGYTF	TGTGCCAGCAGTTCACCGGACAGGGCCTATGGCTACACCTTC
TRBV11-1	TRBJ2-3	-	TRBD1	CASNPSGGTQYF	TGTGCCAGCAACCCTTCAGGGGGTACGCAGTATTTT
TRBV9	TRBJ1-6	-	TRBD1	CASNRDRDNSPLHF	TGTGCCAGCAACCGGGACAGGGATAATTCACCCCTCCACTTT
TRBV20-1	TRBJ2-7	-	-	CSASPDYEQYF	TGCAGTGCTAGTCCAGACTACGAGCAGTACTTC
TRBV19	TRBJ1-6	once	TRBD1	CASREGQAINSPLHF	TGTGCCAGCCGGGAAGGACAGGCGATTAATTCACCCCTCCACTTT
TRBV7-8	TRBJ2-3	few	-	CASSLVAGPTDTQYF	TGTGCCAGCAGCTTAGTCGCAGGGCCAACAGATACGCAGTATTTT
TRBV7-6	TRBJ2-1	-	-	CASSLASSVYNEQFF	TGTGCCAGCAGCTTAGCGTCTAGTGTCTACAATGAGCAGTTCTTC
TRBV7-6	TRBJ1-5	many	TRBD1	CASAGQEDQPQHF	TGTGCCAGCGCGGGACAGGAGGATCAGCCCCAGCATTTT
TRBV12-3/TRBV12-4	TRBJ2-7	few	TRBD1	CASSLAGQGGEQYF	TGTGCCAGCAGTTTAGCCGGACAGGGGGGCGAGCAGTACTTC
TRBV2	TRBJ1-1	once	-	CASSPPDDTEAFF	TGTGCCAGCAGTCCACCGGACGACACTGAAGCTTTCTTT
TRBV2	TRBJ2-3	-	-	CASSAGLGTDTQYF	TGTGCCAGCAGTGCCGGCCTCGGCACAGATACGCAGTATTTT
TRBV20-1	TRBJ2-5	-	-	CSASLGETQYF	TGCAGTGCCTCACTAGGGGAGACCCAGTACTTC
TRBV25-1	TRBJ1-1	few	-	CASSENWMNTEAFF	TGTGCCAGCAGTGAGAACTGGATGAACACTGAAGCTTTCTTT
TRBV5-6	TRBJ2-7	many	-	CASSLAQGIYEQYF	TGTGCCAGCAGCCTCGCGCAGGGGATATACGAGCAGTACTTC
TRBV20-1	TRBJ2-7	-	TRBD2	CSAKPGTSGSYEQYF	TGCAGTGCTAAACCGGGGACTAGCGGATCCTACGAGCAGTACTTC
TRBV12-3/TRBV12-4	TRBJ1-2	few	-	CASSFNSPESGYTF	TGTGCCAGCAGTTTTAACAGCCCAGAAAGTGGCTACACCTTC
TRBV10-3	TRBJ1-2	-	-	CAISDETTGNYGYTF	TGTGCCATCAGTGATGAGACCACGGGAAACTATGGCTACACCTTC
TRBV29-1	TRBJ2-1	-	-	CSVGPGYNEQFF	TGCAGCGTTGGCCCGGGTTACAATGAGCAGTTCTTC
TRBV12-5	TRBJ1-3	-	-	CASVWDGSGNTIYF	TGTGCTAGTGTCTGGGACGGCTCTGGAAACACCATATATTTT
TRBV10-3	TRBJ2-5	-	-	CAISESARAETQYF	TGTGCCATCAGTGAGTCTGCCAGGGCGGAGACCCAGTACTTC
TRBV15	TRBJ1-2	many	-	CATSPNGGTNYGYTF	TGTGCCACCAGCCCTAATGGGGGCACTAACTATGGCTACACCTTC
TRBV7-2	TRBJ2-7	once	-	CASSLNGGPYEQYF	TGTGCCAGCAGCTTAAACGGTGGTCCCTACGAGCAGTACTTC
TRBV20-1	TRBJ2-1	once	-	CSANTGSYNEQFF	TGCAGTGCCAATACCGGCTCCTACAATGAGCAGTTCTTC
TRBV20-1	TRBJ2-4	-	-	CSARVGSSKNIQYF	TGCAGTGCTAGAGTGGGTTCCTCCAAAAACATTCAGTACTTC
TRBV7-6	TRBJ2-7	-	-	CASSPRVTTGEQYF	TGTGCCAGCAGCCCGAGGGTCACCACTGGCGAGCAGTACTTC
TRBV5-6	TRBJ1-1	-	-	CASSGTTDTEAFF	TGTGCCAGCTCCGGTACCACCGACACTGAAGCTTTCTTT
TRBV5-4	TRBJ2-7	many	TRBD1	CASSPGTEVSYEQYF	TGTGCCAGCAGCCCCGGGACAGAGGTTTCCTACGAGCAGTACTTC
TRBV29-1	TRBJ1-2	few	-	CSVGSAASGGYTF	TGCAGCGTCGGTTCGGCCGCGAGTGGGGGCTACACCTTC
TRBV19	TRBJ2-2	few	-	CASSMRSSIGELFF	TGTGCCAGTAGTATGCGGAGTAGTATCGGGGAGCTGTTTTTT
TRBV9	TRBJ2-3	-	TRBD2	CASSSSGSWDTQYF	TGTGCCAGCAGCTCGAGCGGGAGCTGGGATACGCAGTATTTT
TRBV13	TRBJ2-5	many	TRBD1	CASSWGQEEETQYF	TGTGCCAGCAGCTGGGGACAGGAGGAGGAGACCCAGTACTTC
TRBV10-3	TRBJ2-7	-	-	CAISESPKQYF	TGTGCCATCAGTGAATCCCCTAAGCAGTACTTC
TRBV5-6	TRBJ1-5	-	-	CASSPGPGQNQPQHF	TGTGCCAGCAGCCCGGGACCGGGTCAGAATCAGCCCCAGCATTTT
TRBV6-1	TRBJ1-2	few	TRBD1	CASSEGTTGAYGYTF	TGTGCCAGCAGTGAAGGTACTACAGGGGCCTATGGCTACACCTTC
TRBV19	TRBJ1-4	-	-	CASSIGRRIKEKLFF	TGTGCCAGTAGTATAGGACGGAGAATCAAAGAAAAACTGTTTTTT
TRBV7-9	TRBJ2-7	-	-	CASASLQHEQYF	TGTGCCAGCGCCTCCTTACAACACGAGCAGTACTTC
TRBV5-1	TRBJ2-7	-	TRBD1	CASGDSTYEQYF	TGCGCCAGCGGGGACAGTACCTACGAGCAGTACTTC
TRBV5-8	TRBJ1-1	many	-	CASSLATWGGGTEAFF	TGTGCCAGCAGCTTGGCAACGTGGGGGGGTGGCACTGAAGCTTTCTTT
TRBV9	TRBJ2-7	once	TRBD2	CASSWTSVGEQYF	TGTGCCAGCAGCTGGACTAGCGTTGGAGAGCAGTACTTC
TRBV7-8	TRBJ1-6	few	-	CASSLASTANSPLHF	TGTGCCAGCAGCTTAGCGTCGACAGCCAATTCACCCCTCCACTTT
TRBV20-1	TRBJ2-1	-	TRBD2	CSAPTTAGAYNEQFF	TGCAGTGCTCCGACTACAGCGGGAGCTTACAATGAGCAGTTCTTC